One sample yielded the 22 T cell receptor beta chains listed below, sequenced in a study of blood T cells in healthy people across ages (dated by TCRdb to the mid-2010s). Libraries came from 5' RACE. The data were produced on an Illumina HiSeq 2500. A second PCR of roughly 7 to 11 cycles was performed with a sample-barcoded 5' primer and a J-beta primer mix. The public reads were reprocessed in TCRdb via fastp at Q25 and MiXCR, keeping in-frame beta chains. CDR3 protein duplicates are merged, each entry listing the most common genes and DNA. The sample table contains approximately 1,100,000 distinct CDR3 sequences; only one count was recorded for 40% to 55% of them. The biggest ten clones account for approximately 19% of the sample. The sequencing input was blood. The source is a woman aged 60-75 years in good health.

This clonotype was observed a handful of times. The rearrangement links TRBV29-1 to TRBJ1-4, with a tentative D call TRBD1 (6 bases). The germline gives CDR1 SQVTM, CDR2 ANQGSEA. V lost 4 bases and J 0 bases, leaving 12 bases between the germline ends. The CDR3 runs to 15 residues. CDR3 residues: CSVGSRGATNEKLFF. The CDR3 DNA follows: TGCAGCGTTGGGTCCAGGGGTGCAACTAATGAAAAACTGTTTTTT.

This chain connects TRBV4-1 to TRBJ2-1; the match to TRBD1 covers 10 bases. The CDR3 consists of 17 residues. Germline lookup yields CDR1 MGHRA and CDR2 YSYEKL. V dropped 3 bases and J dropped 4; count of bases not matched to a gene: 9. The CDR3 DNA is TGCGCCAGCAGCCACTCAGTAGGGACAGGGGTTTACAATGAGCAGTTCTTC. This translates into CASSHSVGTGVYNEQFF.

This clonotype was seen a handful of times. The rearrangement links TRBV9 to TRBJ2-5; 8 bases agree with TRBD2. CDR1 and CDR2 (germline): SGDLS, YYNGEE. The CDR3 contains 15 residues. Losses at the gene ends were 3 bases for V and 5 bases for J; bases not matched to a gene: 9. CDR3 in amino acids: CASSASGTSSETQYF. CDR3 nucleotides: TGTGCCAGCAGCGCCTCCGGGACTAGTTCGGAGACCCAGTACTTC.

At least ten counts were recorded for this clonotype. V and J are TRBV15 and TRBJ2-3; TRBD2 is a possible D gene (5 bases). This CDR3 contains 15 residues. Germline V CDR1 and CDR2: LNHNV, YYDKDF (reference sequence). V was pared by 0 bases and J by 2 bases, with 9 bases between. The CDR3 region is CATSRDARATDTQYF. CDR3 bases: TGTGCCACCAGCAGAGATGCGCGGGCCACAGATACGCAGTATTTT.

J is TRBJ2-7 and V is TRBV20-1; D is perhaps TRBD1 (6 bases). With 5 bases removed from V and 1 base from J, the gap between germline ends came to 12 bases. Germline CDR1 is DFQATT and CDR2 is SNEGSKA (reference sequence). The CDR3 is made up of 13 amino acids. CDR3 DNA: TGCAGTGCTTTAATTGGACAGTCCTACGAGCAGTACTTC. Its protein is CSALIGQSYEQYF.

The chain couples TRBV4-1 to TRBJ1-5; D gene unclear. The CDR3 extends over 11 amino acids. The germline V gene has CDR1 MGHRA and CDR2 YSYEKL. Trimming removed 8 bases at V and 5 bases at J, with 7 bases between. The CDR3 nucleotides are TGCGCCAGCGGGAGGGATCAGCCCCAGCATTTT. It translates to CASGRDQPQHF.

This clonotype has just a few counts. The chain uses TRBV20-1 and TRBJ2-3; D perhaps matches TRBD1 (6 bases). Germline V CDR1 and CDR2: DFQATT, SNEGSKA (reference sequence). V was shortened by 4 bases and J by 10 bases, with 9 bases between the two germline ends. The CDR3 totals 10 residues. The CDR3 region is CSAKTGAQYF. The CDR3 DNA follows: TGCAGTGCTAAGACAGGCGCGCAGTATTTT.

CDR3 loop: CASSNKFWGRETQYF. The CDR3 DNA sequence: TGTGCCAGCAGCAACAAGTTTTGGGGCCGGGAGACCCAGTACTTC. The chain uses TRBV28 and TRBJ2-5; D may be TRBD1 (5 bases). V dropped 6 bases and J dropped 5 bases, with 19 bases sitting between them. CDR1 is MDHEN and CDR2 is SYDVKM in the germline V gene. The CDR3 length is 15 residues.

This clonotype has at least ten counts. The V gene is TRBV7-2, the J gene TRBJ2-7, with 7 bases that match TRBD2. The CDR3 has 15 residues. Trimming at V came to 4 bases and at J to 4 bases, leaving 10 bases not matched to a gene. Germline lookup yields CDR1 SGHTA and CDR2 FQGNSA. For the CDR3, the DNA is TGTGCCAGCAGCTCCTCCCGGACTAGGCTGTACGAGCAGTACTTC. It encodes CASSSSRTRLYEQYF.

In this sample, this clonotype turned up a few times. The V call is TRBV6-2 or TRBV6-3, the J call TRBJ2-4; unclear D gene. The length of the CDR3 is 11 residues. CDR1 MNHEY and CDR2 SVGEGT come from the germline V gene. V was shortened by 2 bases and J by 15 bases, with 11 bases between the two germline ends. The CDR3 spells CASSYNDEWYF. The CDR3 region has the DNA TGTGCCAGCAGTTACAACGATGAATGGTACTTC.

This clonotype has a handful of counts. The CDR3 region has the DNA TGTGCCAGCACTCTGACAGTACGCACAGATACGCAGTATTTT. It is translated as CASTLTVRTDTQYF. The chain combines TRBV12-3 or TRBV12-4 with TRBJ2-3, with a tentative D call TRBD1 (5 bases). Between the trimmed V and J ends, which lost 7 bases and 1 base, there was a span of 12 bases. The CDR3 loop spans 14 amino acids.

V gene TRBV12-3 or TRBV12-4 combines with J gene TRBJ2-1; D may be TRBD2 (6 bases). Trimming removed 6 bases at V and 8 bases at J, with 17 bases between. The CDR3 spans 14 residues. In DNA, the CDR3 is TGTGCCAGCAGCCGGGACGGGGGTCCCGATGAGCAGTTCTTC. It yields the protein CASSRDGGPDEQFF.

The gene calls are TRBV28 and TRBJ2-6, with a weak D call TRBD2 (5 bases). Trimming cost V 7 bases and J 4 bases, with 14 bases left between them. Per the germline V gene, CDR1 is MDHEN and CDR2 is SYDVKM. The length of the CDR3 is 15 residues. Here the CDR3 reads CASKRSGGGANVLTF. DNA for the CDR3: TGTGCCAGCAAACGCAGCGGAGGCGGGGCCAACGTCCTGACTTTC.

This clonotype was seen ten or more times. The genes are TRBV3-1 and TRBJ2-7; D unresolved. The CDR3 covers 12 residues. V lost 3 bases to trimming and J lost 0 bases, with 3 bases between them. From germline, CDR1 is LGHDT and CDR2 YNNKEL (reference sequence). In DNA form, the CDR3 reads TGTGCCAGCAGCCAGAGCTCCTACGAGCAGTACTTC. Its translation: CASSQSSYEQYF.

This clonotype has a single count. The conserved phenylalanine or tryptophan normally closing the CDR3 is absent here, so this likely arose from a read error. The J gene is TRBJ2-1, the V gene TRBV24-1; possible D gene TRBD2, 5 bases. Per the germline V gene, CDR1 is KGHDR and CDR2 is SFDVKD. V gave up 4 bases and J gave up 6 bases, with 9 bases separating them. The CDR3 sequence is 13 residues long. The CDR3 sequence is CATSDTSPNEQFY. The CDR3 bases are TGTGCCACCAGTGACACTAGTCCCAATGAGCAGTTCTAC.

The chain joins TRBV7-9 to TRBJ2-1; D gene uncertain. V lost 5 bases, J lost 4 bases, and 15 bases lay in between. From germline, CDR1 is SEHNR and CDR2 FQNEAQ (reference sequence). The CDR3 runs to 15 residues. The CDR3 here is CASSPWAAGYNEQFF. The DNA of the CDR3 is TGTGCCAGCAGCCCCTGGGCCGCCGGGTACAATGAGCAGTTCTTC.

This chain connects TRBV29-1 to TRBJ1-6; tentative D call: TRBD1 (6 bases). The germline V gene encodes CDR1 SQVTM and CDR2 ANQGSEA. V lost 6 bases and J lost 5, with 17 bases in between. CDR3 size: 15 residues. This CDR3 reads CSVRDILDDNSPLHF. Here the CDR3 DNA reads TGCAGCGTCAGGGACATACTAGATGATAATTCACCCCTCCACTTT.

The chain combines TRBV5-1 with TRBJ1-2, with a possible D match to TRBD1 (5 bases). Trimming took off 0 bases at V and 8 bases at J, with 14 bases between the two ends. CDR3 length: 14 residues. Germline V gene sequence: CDR1 SGHRS, CDR2 YFSETQ. The CDR3 DNA is TGCGCCAGCAGCTTGGAGCGGGCAGGGAACGGCTACACCTTC. This gives the protein CASSLERAGNGYTF.

The chain combines TRBV5-1 with TRBJ2-1; D is undetermined. V dropped 0 bases and J dropped 3 bases, with 7 bases sitting between them. The CDR3 totals 14 residues. Per the germline V gene, CDR1 is SGHRS and CDR2 is YFSETQ. CDR3: CASSLAADYNEQFF. The CDR3 coding sequence is TGCGCCAGCAGCTTGGCGGCAGACTACAATGAGCAGTTCTTC.

The chain uses TRBV5-1 and TRBJ2-5; tentatively, D is TRBD2 (5 bases). This CDR3 is built from 16 residues. CDR1 SGHRS and CDR2 YFSETQ come from the germline V gene. The germline V and J ends were trimmed by 4 bases and 2 bases, with 18 bases remaining between them. CDR3 amino acids: CASSTKGGLTQETQYF. The DNA of the CDR3 is TGCGCCAGCAGCACTAAGGGCGGGCTCACACAAGAGACCCAGTACTTC.

This clonotype has ten or more counts. The chain links TRBV7-9 to TRBJ2-5, with 9 bases identical to TRBD1. Losses at the gene ends were 1 base for V and 1 base for J; bases not matched to a gene: 16. There are 20 residues in the CDR3. CDR1 and CDR2 (germline): SEHNR, FQNEAQ (reference sequence). In DNA, the CDR3 is TGTGCCAGCAGCTTAGACAACGGACAGGGGCCTCTCAGCTTCCAAGAGACCCAGTACTTC. Translation gives CASSLDNGQGPLSFQETQYF.

The chain links TRBV6-6 to TRBJ2-4, with 7 bases that match TRBD1. V lost 0 bases and J lost 3; bases outside the gene matches: 5. This CDR3 region has 16 residues. Germline lookup yields CDR1 MNHNY and CDR2 SVGAGI (reference sequence). As DNA, the CDR3 is TGTGCCAGCAGTTACTCGACAGGGATCGTCAAAAACATTCAGTACTTC. Protein sequence: CASSYSTGIVKNIQYF.